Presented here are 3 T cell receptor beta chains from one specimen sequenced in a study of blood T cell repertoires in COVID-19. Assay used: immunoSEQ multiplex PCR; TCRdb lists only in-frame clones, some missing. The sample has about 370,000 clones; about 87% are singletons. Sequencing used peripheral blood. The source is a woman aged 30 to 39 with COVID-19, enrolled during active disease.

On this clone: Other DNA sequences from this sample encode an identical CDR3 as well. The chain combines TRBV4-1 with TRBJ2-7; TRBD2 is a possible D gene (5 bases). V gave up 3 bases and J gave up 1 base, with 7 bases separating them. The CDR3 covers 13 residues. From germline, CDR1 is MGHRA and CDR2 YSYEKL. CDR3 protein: CASSQGVSYEQYF. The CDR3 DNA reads TGCGCCAGCAGCCAGGGAGTATCCTACGAGCAGTACTTC.

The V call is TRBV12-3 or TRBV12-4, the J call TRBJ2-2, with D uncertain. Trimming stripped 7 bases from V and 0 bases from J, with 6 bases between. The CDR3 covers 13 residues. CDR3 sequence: CASTLPNTGELFF. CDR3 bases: TGTGCCAGCACCCTCCCGAACACCGGGGAGCTGTTTTTT.

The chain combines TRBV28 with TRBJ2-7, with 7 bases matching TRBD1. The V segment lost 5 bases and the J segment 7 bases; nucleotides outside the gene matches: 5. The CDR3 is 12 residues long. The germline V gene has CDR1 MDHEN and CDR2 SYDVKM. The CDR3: CASSHGTAEQYF. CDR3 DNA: TGTGCCAGCAGTCACGGGACAGCAGAGCAGTACTTC.